Listed below are T cell receptor beta chains from one sample, sequenced in a study of control samples from healthy donors and cancer patients. The assay was immunoSEQ multiplex PCR, and TCRdb's table has in-frame clones only and misses some. This table holds roughly 200,000 clones, just under 95% found once. The sample taken for sequencing was blood. The source is a middle-aged man in good health. The CDR3 runs from the conserved cysteine through the conserved F or W. The D gene is left open where the match is weak. Where a row states a size, it is once, few, many or the class of an expanded clone; other rows omit it.

clone_size: -; j_call: TRBJ1-3; v_call: TRBV6-5; d_call: TRBD1; cdr3_nt: TGTGCCAGCAGCCGACAGGGCCAAACTGGAAACACCATATATTTT; cdr3_aa: CASSRQGQTGNTIYF
clone_size: -; j_call: TRBJ2-5; v_call: TRBV12-3/TRBV12-4; d_call: -; cdr3_nt: TGTGCCAGCAGGCGTGGACAAGCGGAGACCCAGTACTTC; cdr3_aa: CASRRGQAETQYF
clone_size: -; j_call: TRBJ1-2; v_call: TRBV11-2; d_call: TRBD1; cdr3_nt: TGTGCCAGCAGCCCGGGACAGATCTATGGCTACACCTTC; cdr3_aa: CASSPGQIYGYTF
clone_size: -; j_call: TRBJ2-7; v_call: TRBV11-2; d_call: TRBD1; cdr3_nt: TGTGCCAGCAGCTCAGCGGGACAGGGAGTCTACGAGCAGTACTTC; cdr3_aa: CASSSAGQGVYEQYF
clone_size: -; j_call: TRBJ1-3; v_call: TRBV5-1; d_call: -; cdr3_nt: TGCGCCAGCAGCAATGAGGGACGGGCAAGTGGAAACACCATATATTTT; cdr3_aa: CASSNEGRASGNTIYF
clone_size: -; j_call: TRBJ2-5; v_call: TRBV5-5; d_call: -; cdr3_nt: TGTGCCAGCAGCTTGATGGAGACCCAGTACTTC; cdr3_aa: CASSLMETQYF
clone_size: -; j_call: TRBJ1-4; v_call: TRBV14; d_call: TRBD1; cdr3_nt: TGTGCCAGCAGTCGAGGCCCCCTCCAAACCGGGACAGGGGTTGAAAAACTGTTTTTT; cdr3_aa: CASSRGPLQTGTGVEKLFF
clone_size: -; j_call: TRBJ1-5; v_call: TRBV14; d_call: -; cdr3_nt: TGTGCCAGCAGCCATCGGGGCAATAATCAGCCCCAGCATTTT; cdr3_aa: CASSHRGNNQPQHF
clone_size: -; j_call: TRBJ2-3; v_call: TRBV5-1; d_call: TRBD2; cdr3_nt: TGCGCCAGCAGCTCAGGGACTAGAGCATTCACAGATACGCAGTATTTT; cdr3_aa: CASSSGTRAFTDTQYF
clone_size: -; j_call: TRBJ1-5; v_call: TRBV7-2; d_call: -; cdr3_nt: TGTGCCAGCAGCTCCCTCCTTGGGCGGTATCAGCCCCAGCATTTT; cdr3_aa: CASSSLLGRYQPQHF
clone_size: -; j_call: TRBJ1-5; v_call: TRBV19; d_call: TRBD1; cdr3_nt: TGTGCCAGTAGTCCCCGGACAGGGGAACGTCAGCCCCAGCATTTT; cdr3_aa: CASSPRTGERQPQHF
clone_size: -; j_call: TRBJ1-1; v_call: TRBV28; d_call: -; cdr3_nt: TGTGCCAGCAGCCCGCGGGGGGCGGTGGTCCCTGAAGCTTTCTTT; cdr3_aa: CASSPRGAVVPEAFF
clone_size: once; j_call: TRBJ1-4; v_call: TRBV7-2; d_call: TRBD1; cdr3_nt: TGTGCCAGCAGCTTAGCTCGGACAGGGGGGGAAAAACTGTTTTTT; cdr3_aa: CASSLARTGGEKLFF
clone_size: -; j_call: TRBJ2-3; v_call: TRBV2; d_call: -; cdr3_nt: TGTGCCAGCAGTGGGCCCCTCTCCACAGATACGCAGTATTTT; cdr3_aa: CASSGPLSTDTQYF
clone_size: -; j_call: TRBJ2-5; v_call: TRBV5-8; d_call: -; cdr3_nt: TGTGCCAGCAGCTTGGCCAGGGCTGGGACCCAGTACTTC; cdr3_aa: CASSLARAGTQYF
clone_size: -; j_call: TRBJ1-2; v_call: TRBV18; d_call: -; cdr3_nt: TGTGCCAGCTCACCACCAACGGGGTCAAGCGGCTACACCTTC; cdr3_aa: CASSPPTGSSGYTF
clone_size: -; j_call: TRBJ2-3; v_call: TRBV7-8; d_call: TRBD1; cdr3_nt: TGTGCCAGCAGGGGGACAGCCACAGATACGCAGTATTTT; cdr3_aa: CASRGTATDTQYF
clone_size: -; j_call: TRBJ1-1; v_call: TRBV2; d_call: -; cdr3_nt: TGTGCCAGCAGTGGCCAGGTGAACACTGAAGCTTTCTTT; cdr3_aa: CASSGQVNTEAFF
clone_size: -; j_call: TRBJ2-1; v_call: TRBV28; d_call: -; cdr3_nt: TGTGCCAGCAGTTTAGGGAGGGGGGCCGACAATGAGCAGTTCTTC; cdr3_aa: CASSLGRGADNEQFF
clone_size: -; j_call: TRBJ1-1; v_call: TRBV28; d_call: -; cdr3_nt: TGTGCCAGCAGTTTAGCCGGGGTAGGAGCTTTCTTT; cdr3_aa: CASSLAGVGAFF
clone_size: -; j_call: TRBJ1-5; v_call: TRBV19; d_call: -; cdr3_nt: TGTGCCAGTAGTATATACGGTTCAAATCAGCCCCAGCATTTT; cdr3_aa: CASSIYGSNQPQHF
clone_size: -; j_call: TRBJ2-5; v_call: TRBV25-1; d_call: -; cdr3_nt: TGTGCCAGCACCGTCACGACGGGGGCCGGAGAGACCCAGTACTTC; cdr3_aa: CASTVTTGAGETQYF